Included here is one T cell receptor beta chain sequence, with context. The data originate from a study of response to subunit inactivated influenza vaccine. V dropped 3 bases and J dropped 3 bases, with 15 bases sitting between them. This CDR3 has 15 amino acids. Looked up from germline, CDR1 is SGHNT and CDR2 is YYREEE (reference sequence). Each CDR3 protein is one row after TCRdb ran MiXCR on the RT-PCR reads. The repertoire holds about 480,000 distinct CDR3 sequences, with less than 30% as singletons. The sequences come from CD4+ T cells sorted from PBMCs, collected 4 to 6 days after vaccination. This chain connects TRBV5-4 to TRBJ2-5; D perhaps matches TRBD1 (5 bases). The sequence was obtained from a man aged 50-59 years who received an inactivated influenza vaccine. The DNA of the CDR3 is TGTGCCAGCAGCTCCCCAGGGAAATGGGAAGAGACCCAGTACTTC. This codes for CASSSPGKWEETQYF.